This record concerns one T cell receptor (beta chain) sequence. What it binds is unknown. This sample stems from a study of neoadjuvant anti-PD-1 for oral cavity cancer. Whole-study context: Most patients had three to four biweekly doses of 3 mg/kg nivolumab before resection. Patients without progression received a fourth nivolumab dose around day 43, then surgical resection on days 50-56.

Clones were sequenced by immunoSEQ multiplex PCR, and TCRdb holds only the in-frame ones, with some missing. Among over 12,000 clones listed, 71% were seen once. The study's findings and limits: TCR analyses covered only a few patients per response group.

No culture or expansion preceded analysis of these blood cells. With 0 bases removed from V and 4 bases from J, the gap between germline ends came to 16 bases. Germline V gives CDR1 MNHEY, CDR2 SVGAGI. This CDR3 contains 16 residues. The material was PBMCs, obtained before nivolumab (anti-PD-1) treatment. This chain links TRBV6-5 with TRBJ2-7; D call uncertain. This receptor was taken from a person between 40 and 85 years old with oral cavity squamous cell carcinoma. In nucleotides, the CDR3 is TGTGCCAGCAGTTACTCCAGACAAACCCTTGGGTACGAGCAGTACTTC. Translated: CASSYSRQTLGYEQYF.